These 26 T cell receptor beta chains were sequenced from one sample in a study of cytomegalovirus exposure and HLA in healthy donors. The method was immunoSEQ multiplex PCR; TCRdb's version includes in-frame clones alone and lacks a portion of them. Of 120,000 to 150,000 clones in the sample, about 91% are singletons; the top ten hold less than 5.5%. The sequencing sample was made of PBMCs. The receptors were gathered from a man aged 18 to 35 in good health and CMV-seropositive.

The rearrangement joins TRBV2 to TRBJ2-7; D might be TRBD1 (6 bases). V was cut by 5 bases and J by 3 bases, with 14 bases left in between. Germline values: CDR1 SNHLY, CDR2 FYNNEI. The CDR3 spans 14 residues. CDR3 nucleotides: TGTGCCAGCAGTTATGGGGGACACAACTACGAGCAGTACTTC. It encodes CASSYGGHNYEQYF.

J is TRBJ2-7 and V is TRBV1; the DNA was not used to check the table's D call, TRBD1. TRBV1 is a pseudogene segment. The CDR3 runs to 14 residues. Here the CDR3 DNA reads TGCACCAGCAGCCCCAGACAGGCCTACTACGAGCAGTACTTC. Protein: CTSSPRQAYYEQYF.

The V gene is TRBV14, the J gene TRBJ1-3; a possible D gene is TRBD1 (5 bases). The germline V gene has CDR1 SGHDN and CDR2 FVKESK. The CDR3 is 17 residues long. Trimming took off 4 bases at V and 6 bases at J, with 22 bases between the two ends. DNA of the CDR3: TGTGCCAGCAGCCTCCCAGCGGGGGAAGGGGTGGAAAACACCATATATTTT. Amino acids: CASSLPAGEGVENTIYF. The full variable domain, rest sourced from reference TRBV14 and TRBJ1-3, is EAGVTQFPSHSVIEKGQTVTLRCDPISGHDNLYWYRRVMGKEIKFLLHFVKESKQDESGMPNNRFLAERTGGTYSTLKVQPAELEDSGVYFCASSLPAGEGVENTIYFGEGSWLTVV.

The chain combines TRBV12-5 with TRBJ2-7, with 9 nucleotides matching TRBD1. The CDR3 contains 16 residues. Germline lookup yields CDR1 LGHNT and CDR2 FRNRAP. The V segment lost 2 bases and the J segment 4 bases; nucleotides outside the gene matches: 9. In DNA, the CDR3 is TGTGCTAGTGGTTTGCCAGGACAGGGGCCCCTGTACGAGCAGTACTTC. Translation: CASGLPGQGPLYEQYF.

This clone was found once. This chain links TRBV5-1 with TRBJ2-1; 9 bases map to TRBD2. Unmatched junction bases numbered 9, after V lost 4 bases and J lost 7 bases. The germline gives CDR1 SGHRS, CDR2 YFSETQ. CDR3 size: 15 residues. The CDR3 spells CASSPVAGVGNEQFF. CDR3 coding DNA: TGCGCCAGCAGCCCGGTAGCGGGAGTGGGTAATGAGCAGTTCTTC.

The chain is built from TRBV5-4 and TRBJ2-7; no firm D call. V shed 0 bases and J shed 3 bases, with 4 bases lying between them. Per germline, CDR1 SGHNT and CDR2 YYREEE (reference sequence). The CDR3 length is 12 residues. CDR3 bases: TGTGCCAGCAGCTTGGACTTCTACGAGCAGTACTTC. Protein product: CASSLDFYEQYF.

This clone appeared once. The V gene is TRBV27, the J gene TRBJ2-1; 14 bases are shared with TRBD2. Looked up from germline, CDR1 is MNHEY and CDR2 is SMNVEV (reference sequence). The CDR3 loop spans 17 amino acids. Trimming cost V 7 bases and J 9 bases; bases outside gene matches: 14. Written as DNA, the CDR3 is TGTGCCAGCATCCTGAGACCGGGACTAGCGGGAGTGGCTGAGCAGTTCTTC. This sequence encodes CASILRPGLAGVAEQFF.

The chain couples TRBV9 to TRBJ2-5; 8 nucleotides line up with TRBD1. V shed 3 bases and J 9 bases; nucleotides not matched to a gene: 13. This CDR3 has 15 amino acids. CDR1 is SGDLS and CDR2 is YYNGEE in the germline V gene. CDR3 region: CASSGTGSFIPPQYF. For the CDR3, the DNA is TGTGCCAGCAGCGGGACAGGGTCTTTTATCCCTCCCCAGTACTTC.

The rearrangement links TRBV7-8 to TRBJ1-5; no definite D call. Trimming shortened V by 5 bases and J by 4 bases, and 12 bases separated the two germline ends. This CDR3 region has 14 residues. Germline loops: CDR1 SGHVS, CDR2 FQNEAQ. CDR3 in DNA: TGTGCCAGCAGCGGCGGGAGGGTTAATCAGCCCCAGCATTTT. Translation gives CASSGGRVNQPQHF. The full variable domain, completed using reference TRBV7-8 and TRBJ1-5, is GAGVSQSPRYKVAKRGQDVALRCDPISGHVSLFWYQQALGQGPEFLTYFQNEAQLDKSGLPSDRFFAERPEGSVSTLKIQRTQQEDSAVYLCASSGGRVNQPQHFGDGTRLSIL.

J is TRBJ1-3 and V is TRBV2, with TRBD1 matching 8 bases. With 4 bases clipped from V and 6 bases from J, the junction kept 5 bases outside the gene matches. The CDR3 is made up of 14 amino acids. Germline lookup yields CDR1 SNHLY and CDR2 FYNNEI. CDR3 in DNA: TGTGCCAGCAGTGGTGCAGGGGGCATAAACACCATATATTTT. This codes for CASSGAGGINTIYF.

V is TRBV6-5 and J is TRBJ2-7, with TRBD2 matching 14 bases. The CDR3 spans 16 residues. Germline loops: CDR1 MNHEY, CDR2 SVGAGI. After removal of 2 bases from V and 6 bases from J, the junction contained 6 bases not matched to a gene. The CDR3 region is CASSYTGLAGEGEQYF. The CDR3 bases are TGTGCCAGCAGTTACACGGGACTAGCGGGAGAGGGCGAGCAGTACTTC.

The V gene is TRBV5-1, the J gene TRBJ1-1; no firm D call. This CDR3 contains 13 residues. The V end lost 7 bases, the J end lost 6 bases, and 16 bases lay between the germline ends. CDR1 is SGHRS, CDR2 YFSETQ, per germline. The CDR3, as DNA: TGCGCCAGCGCGATAGAATCGAGCGCTGAAGCTTTCTTT. Protein product: CASAIESSAEAFF.

V gene TRBV6-1 combines with J gene TRBJ1-5, with no clear D. Deletions cut 2 bases from V and 8 bases from J, with 10 bases between. CDR1 is MNHNS, CDR2 SASEGT, per germline. CDR3 length equals 13 residues. CDR3 in amino acids: CASSENNGKPQHF. In DNA, the CDR3 is TGTGCCAGCAGTGAAAATAACGGGAAGCCCCAGCATTTT.

This sequence joins TRBV15 and TRBJ2-1, with a tentative D call TRBD2 (5 bases). The CDR3 length is 13 residues. V was clipped by 3 bases and J by 7 bases, with 10 bases between them. CDR1 is LNHNV, CDR2 YYDKDF, per germline (reference sequence). CDR3 coding DNA: TGTGCCACCAGCAGCCTCACTAGGAATGAGCAGTTCTTC. It translates to CATSSLTRNEQFF. Together with reference TRBV15 and TRBJ2-1, the CDR3 gives the full variable domain: DAMVIQNPRYQVTQFGKPVTLSCSQTLNHNVMYWYQQKSSQAPKLLFHYYDKDFNNEADTPDNFQSRRPNTSFCFLDIRSPGLGDTAMYLCATSSLTRNEQFFGPGTRLTVL.

This chain joins TRBV25-1 and TRBJ1-1; maybe TRBD1 (5 bases). Germline V CDR1 and CDR2: MGHDK, SYGVNS. The CDR3 runs to 14 residues. V lost 7 bases and J 5 bases, leaving 17 bases between the germline ends. The CDR3 loop is CASTRGGDGTEAFF. CDR3 nucleotide sequence: TGTGCCAGCACCCGGGGAGGGGATGGAACTGAAGCTTTCTTT.

The rearrangement links TRBV19 to TRBJ1-5; TRBD1 aligns across 10 bases. The CDR3 is 15 amino acids. The ends lost 6 bases at V and 4 bases at J; junction bases unmatched: 6. CDR1 and CDR2 (germline): LNHDA, SQIVND (reference sequence). CDR3 bases: TGTGCCAGTAGGACCCTGGGACAGGGGAATCAGCCCCAGCATTTT. Amino acid sequence: CASRTLGQGNQPQHF.

The chain combines TRBV7-3 with TRBJ2-7, with 12 bases aligning to TRBD1. Germline V gene lookup returns CDR1 SGHTA and CDR2 FQGTGA. This CDR3 has 17 residues. V gave up 2 bases and J gave up 0 bases; unmatched junction bases: 5. CDR3 DNA: TGTGCCAGCAGCTTAGGGACAGGGGGCCCTAGCTCCTACGAGCAGTACTTC. Its protein is CASSLGTGGPSSYEQYF.

The rearrangement uses TRBV19 and TRBJ2-5; 8 nucleotides line up with TRBD1. Per germline, CDR1 LNHDA and CDR2 SQIVND (reference sequence). V shed 8 bases and J 7 bases; nucleotides not matched to a gene: 12. This CDR3 region has 14 residues. The DNA for the CDR3 is TGTGCCAGTTCCACAGGGGGGACCTGGGGGACCCAGTACTTC. Protein product: CASSTGGTWGTQYF. Complete variable domain (other parts from reference TRBV19 and TRBJ2-5): DGGITQSPKYLFRKEGQNVTLSCEQNLNHDAMYWYRQDPGQGLRLIYYSQIVNDFQKGDIAEGYSVSREKKESFPLTVTSAQKNPTAFYLCASSTGGTWGTQYFGPGTRLLVL.

The chain combines TRBV21-1 with TRBJ1-4; TRBD1 is the table's D call and was not checked against the DNA. TRBV21-1 is recorded as a pseudogene. The CDR3 consists of 15 residues. CDR3 protein: CASSKARGTNEKLFF. DNA for the CDR3: TGTGCCAGCAGCAAAGCCAGGGGAACTAATGAAAAACTGTTTTTT.

This clone turned up a few times. The chain links TRBV9 to TRBJ1-5; 7 bases fit TRBD1. V shed 4 bases, J shed 3 bases, and the junction held 7 bases outside the gene matches. CDR1 is SGDLS, CDR2 YYNGEE, per germline. CDR3 length equals 15 residues. The CDR3: CASSPGQYYNQPQHF. The CDR3 bases are TGTGCCAGCAGCCCGGGACAGTATTACAATCAGCCCCAGCATTTT.

With respect to this clone: Other DNA sequences within the sample encode an identical CDR3. J is TRBJ1-5 and V is TRBV30; D is unclear. This CDR3 spans 13 amino acids. The germline V gene has CDR1 GTSNPN and CDR2 SVGIG (reference sequence). V was trimmed by 0 bases and J by 2 bases, leaving 5 bases between them. The CDR3 nucleotides are TGTGCCTGGAGTGTAGGAGGCAATCAGCCCCAGCATTTT. This translates into CAWSVGGNQPQHF.

The chain links TRBV7-8 to TRBJ2-1; TRBD2 aligns across 7 bases. The V gene's germline CDR1 is SGHVS and CDR2 FQNEAQ. V lost 0 bases, J lost 6 bases, and 2 bases stayed unmatched. The CDR3 sequence is 14 residues long. CDR3 residues: CASSLAGGGNEQFF. CDR3 nucleotides: TGTGCCAGCAGCTTAGCGGGGGGGGGCAATGAGCAGTTCTTC.

The chain uses TRBV27 and TRBJ2-7; 9 nucleotides align to TRBD1. The CDR3 sequence is 15 residues long. Germline CDR1 reads MNHEY; CDR2 reads SMNVEV (reference sequence). V shed 3 bases and J 4 bases; nucleotides not matched to a gene: 7. CDR3 nucleotides: TGTGCCAGCAGTTTCCTAGGGGACAGGGCATACGAGCAGTACTTC. The encoded protein is CASSFLGDRAYEQYF.

This rearrangement joins TRBV7-9 to TRBJ2-7; a possible D gene is TRBD1 (6 bases). In germline, CDR1 is SEHNR, CDR2 FQNEAQ (reference sequence). With 2 bases removed from V and 5 bases from J, the gap between germline ends came to 16 bases. CDR3 size: 15 residues. CDR3: CASSLLQGPWDEQYF. CDR3 nucleotide sequence: TGTGCCAGCAGCTTACTCCAGGGGCCATGGGACGAGCAGTACTTC. Variable domain in full (rest from reference TRBV7-9 and TRBJ2-7): DTGVSQNPRHKITKRGQNVTFRCDPISEHNRLYWYRQTLGQGPEFLTYFQNEAQLEKSRLLSDRFSAERPKGSFSTLEIQRTEQGDSAMYLCASSLLQGPWDEQYFGPGTRLTVT.

The chain uses TRBV5-1 and TRBJ1-1, with TRBD1 identical over 9 bases. The CDR3 totals 16 residues. Germline V gives CDR1 SGHRS, CDR2 YFSETQ. V shed 4 bases, J shed 4 bases, and the junction held 11 bases outside the gene matches. The CDR3 DNA reads TGCGCCAGCAGCCCGGAAACAGGGGGCGCGGGCACTGAAGCTTTCTTT. Translation: CASSPETGGAGTEAFF.

The chain carries TRBV5-1 and TRBJ2-7, with D perhaps TRBD1 (7 bases). Germline-derived CDR1 and CDR2 are SGHRS and YFSETQ. V was pared by 0 bases and J by 6 bases, with 13 bases between. The CDR3 is 14 residues long. The CDR3 bases are TGCGCCAGCAGCTTGGCCGCCCAGGGGGGCGAGCAGTACTTC. Translation gives CASSLAAQGGEQYF.